The source of this T cell receptor (beta chain) is a study of blood T cell repertoires in COVID-19. Cohort 3 donors were reported recovered after two negative PCRs, clearance, or symptom resolution. The CDR3 is 11 residues long. In germline, CDR1 is DFQATT, CDR2 SNEGSKA (reference sequence). In the authors' workflow: Counts of nucleated cells, estimated from reference gene primer amplification, were obtained. The data were produced by immunoSEQ multiplex PCR, yet TCRdb's version contains in-frame clones alone and is incomplete. Clone size and the V and J calls come from that table; the DNA yielded D and trimming. The sample contains fewer than 350,000 clones, roughly 90% of which appear only once.

The sequenced sample consisted of PBMCs or T cells enriched from blood (not recorded which). The chain uses TRBV20-1 and TRBJ2-7, with no clear D. The receptor was derived from a woman in her forties who had recovered from COVID-19. Here the CDR3 DNA reads TGCGGGCCCAGGTCCGTCTACGAGCAGTACTTC. Its protein product is CGPRSVYEQYF.